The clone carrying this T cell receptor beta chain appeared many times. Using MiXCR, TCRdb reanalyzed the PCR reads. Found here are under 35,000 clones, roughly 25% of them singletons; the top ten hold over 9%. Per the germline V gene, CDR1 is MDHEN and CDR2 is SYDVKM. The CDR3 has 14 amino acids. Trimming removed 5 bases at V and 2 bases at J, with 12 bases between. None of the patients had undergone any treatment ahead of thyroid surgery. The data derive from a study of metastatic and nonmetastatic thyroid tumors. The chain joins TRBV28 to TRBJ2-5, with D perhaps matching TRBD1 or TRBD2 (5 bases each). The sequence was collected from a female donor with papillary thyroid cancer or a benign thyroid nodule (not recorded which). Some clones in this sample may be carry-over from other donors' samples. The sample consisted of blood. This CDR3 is CASSLRGPQETQYF. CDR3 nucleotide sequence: TGTGCCAGCAGTCTGAGGGGTCCTCAAGAGACCCAGTACTTC.